The 14 T cell receptor beta chains below were found in one sample sequenced in a study of blood T cell repertoires in COVID-19. Repertoires were generated with immunoSEQ multiplex PCR, while TCRdb's copy carries only in-frame clones and drops some. In the table there are a few hundred thousand clones, around 85% of which are singletons. Source material: PBMCs or T cells enriched from blood (not recorded which). Receptors originate from a woman aged 40 to 50 with acute COVID-19.

A remark on this clone: Additional DNA sequences in this sample encode the identical CDR3. This chain uses TRBV19 with TRBJ2-1; 7 bases agree with TRBD2. V shed 3 bases and J 6 bases; nucleotides not matched to a gene: 2. The CDR3 has 13 residues. CDR1 is LNHDA, CDR2 SQIVND, per germline (reference sequence). The DNA of the CDR3 is TGTGCCAGTAGTATGGGGACTACCAATGAGCAGTTCTTC. Translating it yields CASSMGTTNEQFF.

This chain connects TRBV19 to TRBJ1-1; 8 nucleotides match TRBD1. Per the germline V gene, CDR1 is LNHDA and CDR2 is SQIVND (reference sequence). This CDR3 is built from 18 residues. With V trimmed by 1 base and J by 1 base, 11 bases remained unmatched. CDR3 amino acids: CASSIAISQGARNTEAFF. The CDR3, as DNA: TGTGCCAGTAGTATAGCCATTTCCCAGGGGGCGCGGAACACTGAAGCTTTCTTT.

The rearrangement uses TRBV18 and TRBJ2-1; the match to TRBD2 covers 16 bases. Germline V gene sequence: CDR1 KGHSH, CDR2 LQKENI. The CDR3 is 18 residues long. The J segment lost 9 bases and the V segment lost 3 bases, leaving 11 bases of the junction unmatched. The CDR3 nucleotides read TGTGCCAGCTCACCGCTACTACCGGGACTAGCGGGAGGGTTTGAGCAGTTCTTC. Its translation is CASSPLLPGLAGGFEQFF.

V is TRBV7-8 and J is TRBJ1-6, with D maybe TRBD1 (5 bases). This CDR3 region has 14 residues. The germline gives CDR1 SGHVS, CDR2 FQNEAQ. The germline V and J ends were trimmed by 1 base and 7 bases, with 8 bases remaining between them. The chain's CDR3 is CASSLVTANSPLHF. Here the CDR3 DNA reads TGTGCCAGCAGCTTAGTGACAGCGAATTCACCCCTCCACTTT.

V gene TRBV28 combines with J gene TRBJ1-5; 8 bases map to TRBD1. Germline values: CDR1 MDHEN, CDR2 SYDVKM. CDR3 size: 15 residues. Losses at the gene ends were 6 bases for V and 2 bases for J; bases not matched to a gene: 6. Written as DNA, the CDR3 is TGTGCCAGCAGCCGGGGACAGGTAGGCAATCAGCCCCAGCATTTT. It yields the protein CASSRGQVGNQPQHF.

V gene TRBV28 combines with J gene TRBJ1-1, with TRBD1 matching 7 bases. The CDR3 runs to 15 residues. CDR1 is MDHEN, CDR2 SYDVKM, per germline. The junction had 9 bases not matched to a gene; V was cut back by 6 bases and J by 2 bases. The CDR3 here is CASSSTGAINTEAFF. In nucleotides, the CDR3 is TGTGCCAGCAGCTCCACAGGGGCTATCAACACTGAAGCTTTCTTT. The full variable domain, with the rest looked up from reference TRBV28 and TRBJ1-1, is DVKVTQSSRYLVKRTGEKVFLECVQDMDHENMFWYRQDPGLGLRLIYFSYDVKMKEKGDIPEGYSVSREKKERFSLILESASTNQTSMYLCASSSTGAINTEAFFGQGTRLTVV.

The V gene is TRBV9, the J gene TRBJ2-3, with 7 bases matching TRBD1. Germline V gene data show CDR1 as SGDLS and CDR2 as YYNGEE. CDR3 length: 15 amino acids. Trimming removed 4 bases from V and 2 bases from J; junction bases left unmatched: 7. DNA for the CDR3: TGTGCCAGCAGCCGTCGGGACAGCGTCACAGATACGCAGTATTTT. This translates into CASSRRDSVTDTQYF.

The chain links TRBV7-3 to TRBJ1-2, with a possible D match to TRBD1 (5 bases). The CDR3 runs to 14 residues. V was trimmed by 5 bases and J by 7 bases, leaving 17 bases between them. Germline CDR1 SGHTA, CDR2 FQGTGA. CDR3 amino acids: CASSQGPSAGGYTF. The CDR3 DNA is TGTGCCAGCAGCCAGGGACCCTCAGCGGGTGGCTACACCTTC.

This clone was seen only a few times. The chain combines TRBV2 with TRBJ2-1, with D perhaps matching TRBD2 (5 bases). Germline values: CDR1 SNHLY, CDR2 FYNNEI. CDR3 size: 13 residues. V lost 11 bases to trimming and J lost 6 bases, with 17 bases between them. CDR3 sequence (DNA): TGTGCCGGAGAGGAGGAGGTTGGCAATGAGCAGTTCTTC. This translates into CAGEEEVGNEQFF.

This chain connects TRBV7-9 to TRBJ1-6; 8 bases match TRBD1. This CDR3 spans 16 amino acids. Germline V CDR1 and CDR2: SEHNR, FQNEAQ (reference sequence). V was clipped by 5 bases and J by 10 bases; unmatched bases: 13. The CDR3 DNA reads as TGTGCCAGCAGCCCGGACAGGGTTTTAAAGGGCTCACCCCTCCACTTT. This sequence encodes CASSPDRVLKGSPLHF.

This sequence joins TRBV10-3 and TRBJ2-7, with 8 nucleotides matching TRBD2. The CDR3 has 16 residues. The junction had 8 bases not matched to a gene; V was cut back by 4 bases and J by 0 bases. Germline CDR1 reads ENHRY; CDR2 reads SYGVKD. The CDR3: CAISGPTSGTSYEQYF. The CDR3 bases are TGTGCCATCAGTGGACCTACTAGCGGAACCTCCTACGAGCAGTACTTC.

The chain has TRBV5-1 and TRBJ2-2, with D uncertain. CDR1 and CDR2 from the germline V gene are SGHRS and YFSETQ. Trimming left V 2 bases short and J 1 base short, with 12 bases between. There are 16 residues in the CDR3. Here the CDR3 reads CASSFGNSMNTGELFF. CDR3 coding DNA: TGCGCCAGCAGCTTTGGAAACAGCATGAACACCGGGGAGCTGTTTTTT. The full variable domain, rest sourced from reference TRBV5-1 and TRBJ2-2, is KAGVTQTPRYLIKTRGQQVTLSCSPISGHRSVSWYQQTPGQGLQFLFEYFSETQRNKGNFPGRFSGRQFSNSRSEMNVSTLELGDSALYLCASSFGNSMNTGELFFGEGSRLTVL.

The chain combines TRBV6-5 with TRBJ2-1; D remains unclear. CDR1 is MNHEY and CDR2 is SVGAGI in the germline V gene. The CDR3 runs to 15 residues. Trimming shortened V by 2 bases and J by 4 bases, and 12 bases separated the two germline ends. The CDR3 sequence: CASSYISGGYNEQFF. CDR3 nucleotide sequence: TGTGCCAGCAGTTACATTAGTGGCGGTTACAATGAGCAGTTCTTC.

The gene calls are TRBV30 and TRBJ2-5; 7 bases agree with TRBD1. The CDR3 length is 15 residues. V dropped 1 base and J dropped 4; count of bases not matched to a gene: 9. CDR1 GTSNPN and CDR2 SVGIG come from the germline V gene (reference sequence). CDR3 loop: CAWSEAHRGRETQYF. CDR3 nucleotides: TGTGCCTGGAGTGAGGCGCACAGGGGACGAGAGACCCAGTACTTC.